Following are 16 T cell receptor beta chains from one sample sequenced in a study of beta chain features in type 1 diabetes. Every bit of the isolated RNA underwent reverse transcription, so sequencing read expressed TCRB transcripts. Libraries were prepared by immunoSEQ multiplex PCR; TCRdb keeps only in-frame clonotypes and omits some of them. The sample includes 250,000 to 300,000 clones, around 22% of them seen just once. These receptors are not linked to any known antigen. General study findings and limits: Shorter TCRB CDR3s, moderately but significantly so, were found in Type 1 diabetes patients in all four CD4+ subsets.

Sequencing input: naive CD4+ T cells from blood. These receptor sequences come from a woman aged 25-40 years with type 1 diabetes.

This clone came up a few times. The chain employs TRBV9 and TRBJ2-2; a weak D match, TRBD2 (6 bases). The germline CDR1 and CDR2 sequences are SGDLS and YYNGEE. Trimming stripped 0 bases from V and 5 bases from J, with 11 bases between. The CDR3 extends over 15 amino acids. This CDR3 is CASSVVGGRTGELFF. The DNA for the CDR3 is TGTGCCAGCAGCGTAGTAGGAGGGCGGACCGGGGAGCTGTTTTTT.

This chain links TRBV28 with TRBJ1-1, with 7 bases identical to TRBD1. The CDR3 spans 16 residues. The ends lost 3 bases at V and 5 bases at J; junction bases unmatched: 12. The V gene's germline CDR1 is MDHEN and CDR2 SYDVKM. The DNA for the CDR3 is TGTGCCAGCAGTTTTGTAAGGTTTGACAGGGCTACTGAAGCTTTCTTT. Translating gives CASSFVRFDRATEAFF.

The genes are TRBV5-1 and TRBJ2-2; no reliable D call. From germline, CDR1 is SGHRS and CDR2 YFSETQ. Trimming removed 4 bases from V and 1 base from J, with 5 bases in between. The CDR3 loop spans 13 amino acids. The CDR3 spells CASSRENTGELFF. The CDR3 bases are TGCGCCAGCAGCCGAGAGAACACCGGGGAGCTGTTTTTT.

The chain uses TRBV29-1 and TRBJ2-7, with D tentatively TRBD2 (6 bases). This CDR3 is built from 14 residues. V was trimmed by 4 bases and J by 1 base, leaving 14 bases between them. Germline CDR1 is SQVTM and CDR2 is ANQGSEA. CDR3 region: CSVGVGGASYEQYF. In nucleotides, the CDR3 is TGCAGCGTTGGGGTGGGAGGAGCGTCCTACGAGCAGTACTTC.

The V gene is TRBV15, the J gene TRBJ1-5; TRBD1 agrees at 9 bases. The CDR3 is 14 residues long. CDR1 and CDR2 (germline): LNHNV, YYDKDF (reference sequence). The V and J ends lost 4 bases and 4 bases, in that order; junction bases with no gene match: 2. As DNA, the CDR3 is TGTGCCACCAGCACCGGACAGGGGAATCAGCCCCAGCATTTT. It codes for CATSTGQGNQPQHF.

The gene calls are TRBV25-1 and TRBJ1-1, with 9 bases lining up with TRBD1. V was pared by 2 bases and J by 10 bases, with 2 bases of the junction left unmatched. This CDR3 has 12 amino acids. Germline V gene sequence: CDR1 MGHDK, CDR2 SYGVNS. This CDR3 reads CASSEDRGGAFF. CDR3 coding DNA: TGTGCCAGCAGTGAAGACAGGGGGGGAGCTTTCTTT.

Only a few counts were recorded for this clone. The chain is built from TRBV4-2 and TRBJ2-1; D remains unclear. The CDR3 is 16 residues long. Trimming took off 0 bases at V and 3 bases at J, with 12 bases between the two ends. In germline, CDR1 is LGHNA, CDR2 YNFKEQ. For the CDR3, the DNA is TGTGCCAGCAGCCAAGATGTAACGGGTTTCTACAATGAGCAGTTCTTC. Protein: CASSQDVTGFYNEQFF.

There are a few counts of this clone. The J gene is TRBJ1-1, the V gene TRBV29-1, with 8 bases matching TRBD1. The CDR3 is 13 residues long. V lost 7 bases to trimming and J lost 3 bases; unmatched junction nucleotides: 7. Germline V gene lookup returns CDR1 SQVTM and CDR2 ANQGSEA. The chain's CDR3 is CSASGQEDTEAFF. The CDR3 nucleotides read TGCAGCGCCTCGGGACAGGAGGACACTGAAGCTTTCTTT.

This clone has just a few counts. This chain connects TRBV10-3 to TRBJ1-1; D remains ambiguous. V lost 5 bases, J lost 1 base, and 8 bases lay in between. CDR3 length: 13 amino acids. Germline CDR1 is ENHRY and CDR2 is SYGVKD. DNA of the CDR3: TGTGCCATCAGTCTTCAGGAGAACACTGAAGCTTTCTTT. It codes for CAISLQENTEAFF.

This clone came up a few times. This chain's CDR3 is CSVGQNRHSYEQYF. The CDR3 DNA reads TGCAGCGTTGGTCAAAACAGACACTCCTACGAGCAGTACTTC. The genes are TRBV29-1 and TRBJ2-7; D uncertain. Trimming took off 4 bases at V and 0 bases at J, with 13 bases between the two ends. Germline loops: CDR1 SQVTM, CDR2 ANQGSEA. The CDR3 has 14 residues.

CDR3 amino acids: CASSETSSGSRETQYF. In DNA form, the CDR3 reads TGTGCCAGCAGTGAAACGTCTAGCGGGAGTCGGGAGACCCAGTACTTC. The chain combines TRBV6-1 with TRBJ2-5, with 10 bases lining up with TRBD2. In germline, CDR1 is MNHNS, CDR2 SASEGT. Unmatched junction bases numbered 8, after V lost 2 bases and J lost 5 bases. The CDR3 contains 16 residues.

This chain links TRBV7-9 with TRBJ2-3, with TRBD2 as a possible D gene (6 bases). Trimming removed 3 bases at V and 1 base at J, with 8 bases between. The CDR3 runs 14 residues. Germline V gene sequence: CDR1 SEHNR, CDR2 FQNEAQ (reference sequence). For the CDR3, the DNA is TGTGCCAGCAGCTTCGGGGGTGGCACAGATACGCAGTATTTT. It yields the protein CASSFGGGTDTQYF.

The table lists this clone with a few counts. This chain uses TRBV15 with TRBJ2-1, with TRBD1 identical over 9 bases. The CDR3 has 14 amino acids. J lost 6 bases, V lost 8 bases, and 8 bases had no gene match. The germline CDR1 and CDR2 sequences are LNHNV and YYDKDF (reference sequence). The CDR3 protein is CATCPGQGCNEQFF. The CDR3 bases are TGTGCCACCTGTCCGGGACAGGGTTGCAATGAGCAGTTCTTC.

The V gene is TRBV9, the J gene TRBJ1-1, with D uncertain. Germline V gene lookup returns CDR1 SGDLS and CDR2 YYNGEE. With 0 bases removed from V and 5 bases from J, the gap between germline ends came to 11 bases. The CDR3 totals 14 residues. The CDR3 coding sequence is TGTGCCAGCAGCGTAGTTCCAGATTTGACTGAAGCTTTCTTT. As protein: CASSVVPDLTEAFF.

A few counts support this clone. The J gene is TRBJ2-7, the V gene TRBV7-3; possible D gene TRBD2, 5 bases. The CDR3 extends over 15 amino acids. Trimming removed 5 bases at V and 3 bases at J, with 17 bases between. CDR1 is SGHTA, CDR2 FQGTGA, per germline. The DNA for the CDR3 is TGTGCCAGCAGCCTAGGCCTTGTGACTAACTACGAGCAGTACTTC. Protein: CASSLGLVTNYEQYF. The entire variable domain, with the rest obtained from reference TRBV7-3 and TRBJ2-7, is as follows: GAGVSQTPSNKVTEKGKYVELRCDPISGHTALYWYRQSLGQGPEFLIYFQGTGAADDSGLPNDRFFAVRPEGSVSTLKIQRTERGDSAVYLCASSLGLVTNYEQYFGPGTRLTVT.

This clone has more than one count but fewer than ten. This chain uses TRBV6-5 with TRBJ1-2; the D is unclear. Germline-derived CDR1 and CDR2 are MNHEY and SVGAGI. This CDR3 is 14 amino acids long. V lost 0 bases and J lost 7, with 12 bases in between. As DNA, the CDR3 is TGTGCCAGCAGTTACTCAGCCGGGTTAGGTGGCTACACCTTC. It codes for CASSYSAGLGGYTF.